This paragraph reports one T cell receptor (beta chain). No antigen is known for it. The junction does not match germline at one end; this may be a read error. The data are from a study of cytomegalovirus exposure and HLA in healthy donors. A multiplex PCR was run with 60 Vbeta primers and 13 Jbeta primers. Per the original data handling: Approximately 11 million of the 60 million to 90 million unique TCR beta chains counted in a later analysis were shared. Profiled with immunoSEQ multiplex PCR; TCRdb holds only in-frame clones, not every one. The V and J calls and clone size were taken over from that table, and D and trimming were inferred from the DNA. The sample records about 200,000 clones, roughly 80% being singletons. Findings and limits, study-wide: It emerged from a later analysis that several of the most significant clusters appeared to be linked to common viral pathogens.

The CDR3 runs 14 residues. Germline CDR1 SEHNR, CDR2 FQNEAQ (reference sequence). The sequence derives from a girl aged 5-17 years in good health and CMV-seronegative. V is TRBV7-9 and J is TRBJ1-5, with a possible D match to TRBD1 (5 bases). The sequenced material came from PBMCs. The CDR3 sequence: CSSSQGSSNQPQHF. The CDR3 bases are TGTTCCAGCAGCCAGGGCTCGAGCAATCAGCCCCAGCATTTT.